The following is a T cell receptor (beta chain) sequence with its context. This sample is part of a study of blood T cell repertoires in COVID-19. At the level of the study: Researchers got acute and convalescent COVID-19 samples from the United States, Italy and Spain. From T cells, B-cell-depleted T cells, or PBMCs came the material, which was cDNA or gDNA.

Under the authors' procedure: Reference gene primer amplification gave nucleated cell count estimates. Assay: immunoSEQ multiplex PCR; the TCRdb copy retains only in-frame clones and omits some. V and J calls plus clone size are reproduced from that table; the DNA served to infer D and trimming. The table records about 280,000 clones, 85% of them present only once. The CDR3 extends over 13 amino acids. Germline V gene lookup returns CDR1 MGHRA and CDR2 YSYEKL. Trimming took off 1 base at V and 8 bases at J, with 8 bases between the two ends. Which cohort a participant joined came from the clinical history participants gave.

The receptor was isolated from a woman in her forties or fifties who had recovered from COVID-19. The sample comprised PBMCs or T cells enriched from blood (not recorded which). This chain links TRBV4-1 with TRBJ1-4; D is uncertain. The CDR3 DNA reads TGCGCCAGCAGCCAAGTACGAGGGGAAAAACTGTTTTTT. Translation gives CASSQVRGEKLFF.